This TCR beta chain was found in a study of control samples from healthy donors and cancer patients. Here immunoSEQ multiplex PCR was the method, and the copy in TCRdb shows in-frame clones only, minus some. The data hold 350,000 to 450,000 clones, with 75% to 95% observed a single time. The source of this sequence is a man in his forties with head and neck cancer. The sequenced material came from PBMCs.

The CDR3 nucleotides are TGCGCCAGCAGCTCGGGCGTCGGGTCCGGGGAGCTGTTTTTT. Its translation is CASSSGVGSGELFF. The V and J genes are TRBV5-1 and TRBJ2-2; D ambiguous. The CDR3 is 14 residues long. Trimming took 3 bases from V and 6 from J, leaving 12 bases between them. The V gene's germline CDR1 is SGHRS and CDR2 YFSETQ.